This TCR beta chain was recorded in a study of blood T cell repertoires in COVID-19. CDR1 ENHRY and CDR2 SYGVKD come from the germline V gene. Deletions cut 7 bases from V and 5 bases from J, with 18 bases between. This CDR3 has 14 residues. This table comes from immunoSEQ multiplex PCR, and its TCRdb copy is limited to in-frame clones, with some not included. The sample lists 310,000 or so clones; about nine tenths were seen once. This chain joins TRBV10-3 and TRBJ2-7; weak D call: TRBD1 (6 bases). Sequencing used PBMCs or T cells enriched from blood (not recorded which). This TCR was recovered from a woman under 30 who had recovered from COVID-19. The CDR3 here is CAIKQGPRSDEQYF. As DNA, the CDR3 is TGTGCCATCAAGCAGGGGCCCCGATCTGACGAGCAGTACTTC.